This TCR beta chain was recorded in a study of blood T cells in healthy people across ages. Study in general: For every two T cells, template switching captured about one barcoded beta molecule. Findings and caveats of the study: It was held that diversity estimates obtained from one million T cells represented underestimates.

PCR was performed a second time for about 7 to 11 cycles using a sample-barcoded 5' primer and a J-beta primer mix. MiXCR was run by TCRdb on the 5' RACE reads, yielding one entry per CDR3 protein. Of around 1,000,000 distinct CDR3 sequences detected, around two fifths appear once; the ten largest clones hold 13%. Healthy Russian Caucasian donors spanned ages about 6 to 100 years. About this clonotype itself: Its antigen is unidentified.

This sequence originates from a man between 18 and 29 years old in good health. Sequenced input: blood.

CDR3 protein: CASSYAPSRPELHTEAFF. The CDR3 DNA is TGTGCCAGCAGTTACGCCCCAAGCAGGCCAGAATTGCACACTGAAGCTTTCTTT. The V call is TRBV6-2 or TRBV6-3, the J call TRBJ1-1, with D uncertain. The V end lost 2 bases, the J end lost 3 bases, and 22 bases lay between the germline ends. Germline V gene sequence: CDR1 MNHEY, CDR2 SVGEGT. CDR3 length equals 18 residues.